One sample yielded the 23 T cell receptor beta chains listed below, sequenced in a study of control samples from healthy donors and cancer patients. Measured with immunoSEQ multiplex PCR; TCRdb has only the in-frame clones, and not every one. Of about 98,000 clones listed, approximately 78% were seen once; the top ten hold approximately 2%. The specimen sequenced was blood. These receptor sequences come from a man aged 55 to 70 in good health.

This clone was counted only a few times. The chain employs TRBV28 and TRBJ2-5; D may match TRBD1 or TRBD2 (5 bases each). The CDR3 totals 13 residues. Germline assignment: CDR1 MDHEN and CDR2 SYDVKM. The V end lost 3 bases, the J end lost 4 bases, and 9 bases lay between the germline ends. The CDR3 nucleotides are TGTGCCAGCAGTTTGGGGACGGTAGAGACCCAGTACTTC. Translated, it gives CASSLGTVETQYF.

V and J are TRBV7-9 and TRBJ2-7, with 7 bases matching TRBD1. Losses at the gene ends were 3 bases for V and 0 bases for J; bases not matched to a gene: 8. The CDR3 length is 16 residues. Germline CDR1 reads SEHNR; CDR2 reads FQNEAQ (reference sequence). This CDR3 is CASSFRQGRGSYEQYF. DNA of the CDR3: TGTGCCAGCAGCTTTAGACAGGGAAGAGGCTCCTACGAGCAGTACTTC.

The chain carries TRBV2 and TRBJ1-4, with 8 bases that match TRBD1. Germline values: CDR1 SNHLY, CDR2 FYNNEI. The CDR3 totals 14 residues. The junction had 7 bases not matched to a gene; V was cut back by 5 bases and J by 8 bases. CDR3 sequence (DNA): TGTGCCAGCAGTCCGGACAGGGTATACGAAAAACTGTTTTTT. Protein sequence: CASSPDRVYEKLFF.

The CDR3 coding sequence is TGTGCCACTAAGGGGCAGGGGATTTTGGGGTCACCCCTCCACTTT. This translates into CATKGQGILGSPLHF. V is TRBV6-5 and J is TRBJ1-6; perhaps TRBD1 as D (6 bases). Germline V gene data show CDR1 as MNHEY and CDR2 as SVGAGI. The V and J ends lost 10 bases and 10 bases respectively, with 23 bases between them. This CDR3 has 15 residues.

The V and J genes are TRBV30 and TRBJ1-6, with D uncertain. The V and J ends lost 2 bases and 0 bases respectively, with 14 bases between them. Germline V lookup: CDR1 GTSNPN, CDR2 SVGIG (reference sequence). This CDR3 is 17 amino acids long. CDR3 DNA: TGTGCCTGGAGTTTAAAGGTTCTAGGCTCCTATAATTCACCCCTCCACTTT. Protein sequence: CAWSLKVLGSYNSPLHF.

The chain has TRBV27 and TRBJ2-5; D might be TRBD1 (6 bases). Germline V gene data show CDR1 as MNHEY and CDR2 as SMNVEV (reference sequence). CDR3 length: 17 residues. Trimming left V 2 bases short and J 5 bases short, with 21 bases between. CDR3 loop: CASSLDYPGLQGETQYF. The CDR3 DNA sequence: TGTGCCAGCAGTTTAGATTACCCTGGACTCCAGGGGGAGACCCAGTACTTC.

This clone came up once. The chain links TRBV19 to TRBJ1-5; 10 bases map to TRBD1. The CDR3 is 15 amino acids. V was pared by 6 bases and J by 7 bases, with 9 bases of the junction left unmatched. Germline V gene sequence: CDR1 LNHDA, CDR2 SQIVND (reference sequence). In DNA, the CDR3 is TGTGCCAGTAGGACCCCGGGACAGGGGATCCAGCCCCAGCATTTT. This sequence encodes CASRTPGQGIQPQHF.

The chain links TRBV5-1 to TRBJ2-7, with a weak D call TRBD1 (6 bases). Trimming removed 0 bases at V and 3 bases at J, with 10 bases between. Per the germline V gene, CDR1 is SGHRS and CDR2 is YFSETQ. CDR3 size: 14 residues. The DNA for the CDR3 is TGCGCCAGCAGCTTGGACAGGGAACACTACGAGCAGTACTTC. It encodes CASSLDREHYEQYF.

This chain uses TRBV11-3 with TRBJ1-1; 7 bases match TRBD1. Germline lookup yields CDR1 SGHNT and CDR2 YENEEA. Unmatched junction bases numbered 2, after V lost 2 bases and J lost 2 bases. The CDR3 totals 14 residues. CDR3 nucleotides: TGTGCCAGCAGCTTACAGGGGGATAACACTGAAGCTTTCTTT. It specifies CASSLQGDNTEAFF.

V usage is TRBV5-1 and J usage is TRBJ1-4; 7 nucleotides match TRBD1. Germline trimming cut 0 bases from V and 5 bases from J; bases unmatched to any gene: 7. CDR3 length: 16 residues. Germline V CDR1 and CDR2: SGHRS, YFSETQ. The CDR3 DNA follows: TGCGCCAGCAGCTTGGATCAGGCGACAGGGAATGAAAAACTGTTTTTT. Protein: CASSLDQATGNEKLFF.

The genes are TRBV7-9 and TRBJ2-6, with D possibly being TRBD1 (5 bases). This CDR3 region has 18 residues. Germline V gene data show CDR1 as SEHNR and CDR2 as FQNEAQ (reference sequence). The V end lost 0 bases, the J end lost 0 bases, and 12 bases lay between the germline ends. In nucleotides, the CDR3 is TGTGCCAGCAGCTTAGCACGCAGGGTAATCTCTGGGGCCAACGTCCTGACTTTC. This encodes CASSLARRVISGANVLTF.

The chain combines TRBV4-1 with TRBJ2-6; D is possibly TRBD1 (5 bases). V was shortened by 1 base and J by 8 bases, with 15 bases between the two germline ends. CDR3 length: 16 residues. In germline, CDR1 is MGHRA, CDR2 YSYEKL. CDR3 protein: CASSQGTGIPTNVLTF. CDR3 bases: TGCGCCAGCAGCCAAGGCACAGGAATACCCACCAACGTCCTGACTTTC.

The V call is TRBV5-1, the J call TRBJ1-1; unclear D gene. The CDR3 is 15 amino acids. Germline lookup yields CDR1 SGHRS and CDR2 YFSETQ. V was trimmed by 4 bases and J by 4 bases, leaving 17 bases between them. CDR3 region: CASSAQTPRVTEAFF. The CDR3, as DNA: TGCGCCAGCAGCGCCCAGACTCCTAGGGTCACTGAAGCTTTCTTT.

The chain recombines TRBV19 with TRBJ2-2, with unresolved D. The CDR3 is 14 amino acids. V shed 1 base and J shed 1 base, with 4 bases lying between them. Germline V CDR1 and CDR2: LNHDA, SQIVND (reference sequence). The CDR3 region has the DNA TGTGCCAGTAGTATAGGCAGGAACACCGGGGAGCTGTTTTTT. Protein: CASSIGRNTGELFF. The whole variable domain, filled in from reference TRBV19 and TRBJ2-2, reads DGGITQSPKYLFRKEGQNVTLSCEQNLNHDAMYWYRQDPGQGLRLIYYSQIVNDFQKGDIAEGYSVSREKKESFPLTVTSAQKNPTAFYLCASSIGRNTGELFFGEGSRLTVL.

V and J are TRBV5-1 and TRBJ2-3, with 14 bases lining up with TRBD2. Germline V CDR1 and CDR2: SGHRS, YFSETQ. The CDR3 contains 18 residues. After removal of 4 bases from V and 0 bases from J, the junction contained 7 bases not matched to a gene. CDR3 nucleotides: TGCGCCAGCAGCCCCGGACTAGCGGGGGGTCATAGCACAGATACGCAGTATTTT. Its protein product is CASSPGLAGGHSTDTQYF.

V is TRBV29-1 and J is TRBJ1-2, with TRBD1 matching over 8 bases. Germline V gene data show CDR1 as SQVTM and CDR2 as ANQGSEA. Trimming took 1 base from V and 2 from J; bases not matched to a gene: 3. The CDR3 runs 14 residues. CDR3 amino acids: CSVEARTGNYGYTF. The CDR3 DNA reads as TGCAGCGTTGAAGCTCGGACAGGGAACTATGGCTACACCTTC.

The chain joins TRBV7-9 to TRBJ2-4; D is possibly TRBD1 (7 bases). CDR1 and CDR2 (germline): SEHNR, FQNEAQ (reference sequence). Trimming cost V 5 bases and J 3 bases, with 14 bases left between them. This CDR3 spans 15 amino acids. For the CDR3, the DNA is TGTGCCAGCAGCCACAGGGGAGGTGGCAAAAACATTCAGTACTTC. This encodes CASSHRGGGKNIQYF.

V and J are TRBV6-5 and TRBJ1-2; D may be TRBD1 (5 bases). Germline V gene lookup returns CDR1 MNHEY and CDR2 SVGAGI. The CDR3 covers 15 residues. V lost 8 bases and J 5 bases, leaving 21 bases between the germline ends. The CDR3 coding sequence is TGTGCCAGCCTTCCCCTCGCGAGTCGGGGGTATGGCTACACCTTC. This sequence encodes CASLPLASRGYGYTF.

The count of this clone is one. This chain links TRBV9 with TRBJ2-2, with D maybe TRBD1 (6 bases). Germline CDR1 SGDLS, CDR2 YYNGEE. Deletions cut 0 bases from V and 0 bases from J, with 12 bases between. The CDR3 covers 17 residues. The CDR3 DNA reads TGTGCCAGCAGCGTAGCGGGACACAATACGAACACCGGGGAGCTGTTTTTT. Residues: CASSVAGHNTNTGELFF.

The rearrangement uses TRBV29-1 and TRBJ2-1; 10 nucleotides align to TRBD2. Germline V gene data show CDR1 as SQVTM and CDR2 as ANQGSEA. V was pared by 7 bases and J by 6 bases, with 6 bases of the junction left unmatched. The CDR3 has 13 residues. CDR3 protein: CSASGRARNEQFF. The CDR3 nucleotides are TGCAGCGCCAGCGGGAGGGCCCGCAATGAGCAGTTCTTC.

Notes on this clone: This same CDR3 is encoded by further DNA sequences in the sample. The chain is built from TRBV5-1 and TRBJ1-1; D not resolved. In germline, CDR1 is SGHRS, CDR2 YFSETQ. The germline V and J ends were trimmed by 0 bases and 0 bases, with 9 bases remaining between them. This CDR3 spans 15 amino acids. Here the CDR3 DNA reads TGCGCCAGCAGCTTGGACGGGATGATGAACACTGAAGCTTTCTTT. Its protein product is CASSLDGMMNTEAFF.

The CDR3 DNA follows: TGTGCCAGCAGTTCCGGGACAGGGAAGAATGAGCAGTTCTTC. It yields the protein CASSSGTGKNEQFF. The chain has TRBV27 and TRBJ2-1, with 9 bases lining up with TRBD1. The CDR3 length is 14 residues. V lost 4 bases and J lost 7; bases outside the gene matches: 5. Germline CDR1 MNHEY, CDR2 SMNVEV (reference sequence).

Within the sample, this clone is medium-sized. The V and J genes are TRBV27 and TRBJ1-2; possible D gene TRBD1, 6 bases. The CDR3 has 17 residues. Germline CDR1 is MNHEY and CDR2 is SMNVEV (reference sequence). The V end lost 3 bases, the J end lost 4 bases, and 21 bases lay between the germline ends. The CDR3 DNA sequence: TGTGCCAGCAGTTTTTCTTCAGGGGCTCTCCATTCCTATGGCTACACCTTC. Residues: CASSFSSGALHSYGYTF.